Presented here are 21 T cell receptor beta chains from one specimen sequenced in a study of blood T cells in healthy people across ages. With a J-beta primer mix and a sample-barcoded 5' primer, a second PCR ran about 7 to 11 cycles. TCRdb redid the calling of the 5' RACE reads with MiXCR, one entry per CDR3 protein. The sample lists about 1.8 million distinct CDR3 sequences; about 49% were seen once. Sequencing input: blood. The source is a woman between 35 and 50 years old in good health.

This clonotype occurred many times. The genes are TRBV29-1 and TRBJ1-2, with unresolved D. Trimming left V 4 bases short and J 2 bases short, with 14 bases between. Germline V lookup: CDR1 SQVTM, CDR2 ANQGSEA. The length of the CDR3 is 14 residues. The CDR3 DNA is TGCAGCGTTGTGTCCCCAGACGACAACTATGGCTACACCTTC. Protein: CSVVSPDDNYGYTF.

To note about this clonotype: One end of the junction varies from germline; a read error may be responsible. This sequence joins TRBV6-5 and TRBJ2-3, with D uncertain. Germline assignment: CDR1 MNHEY and CDR2 SVGAGI. CDR3 size: 14 residues. The CDR3 spells CASRISSRADMQYF. As DNA, the CDR3 is TGTGCCAGCAGAATTAGCAGCCGCGCAGATATGCAGTATTTT.

Only a few counts were recorded for this clonotype. As DNA, the CDR3 is TGCAGTGCTACTAGCGGGGATTCCTCCTACGAGCAGTACTTC. Translating gives CSATSGDSSYEQYF. This chain joins TRBV20-1 and TRBJ2-7; TRBD2 matches 9 bases. This CDR3 is built from 14 residues. V shed 4 bases and J 0 bases; nucleotides not matched to a gene: 4. Looked up from germline, CDR1 is DFQATT and CDR2 is SNEGSKA (reference sequence).

This clonotype was counted a few times. This chain joins TRBV6-5 and TRBJ1-2; 7 nucleotides agree with TRBD1. V dropped 2 bases and J dropped 3; count of bases not matched to a gene: 3. CDR1 and CDR2 from the germline V gene are MNHEY and SVGAGI. The CDR3 runs 14 residues. The CDR3 spells CASSYGDSYYGYTF. The CDR3 DNA sequence: TGTGCCAGCAGTTACGGGGACAGTTACTATGGCTACACCTTC.

Only a few counts were recorded for this clonotype. The chain recombines TRBV7-2 with TRBJ2-1, with TRBD1 as a possible D gene (5 bases). CDR1 is SGHTA, CDR2 FQGNSA, per germline. V gave up 1 base and J gave up 8 bases, with 12 bases separating them. The CDR3 is made up of 14 amino acids. The CDR3 here is CASSLDQGVDEQFF. Here the CDR3 DNA reads TGTGCCAGCAGCTTAGACCAGGGCGTGGATGAGCAGTTCTTC.

This clonotype occurred many times. The V call is TRBV20-1, the J call TRBJ2-3, with 14 bases fitting TRBD2. V was pared by 4 bases and J by 6 bases, with 6 bases of the junction left unmatched. From germline, CDR1 is DFQATT and CDR2 SNEGSKA (reference sequence). The CDR3 sequence is 15 residues long. CDR3 amino acids: CSAIRLAGGLDTQYF. In DNA, the CDR3 is TGCAGTGCTATCAGACTAGCGGGGGGGCTTGATACGCAGTATTTT.

This clonotype appeared a few times. V and J are TRBV7-2 and TRBJ2-1; 8 bases are a match to TRBD2. Per germline, CDR1 SGHTA and CDR2 FQGNSA. The CDR3 contains 14 residues. V lost 5 bases to trimming and J lost 7 bases; unmatched junction nucleotides: 7. CDR3 nucleotide sequence: TGTGCCAGCAGCCCCCGGGAGGGTAGGAATGAGCAGTTCTTC. Its translation: CASSPREGRNEQFF.

This clonotype was observed a few times. V gene TRBV7-2 combines with J gene TRBJ2-5; no clear D. V was clipped by 5 bases and J by 4 bases, with 11 bases between them. Germline CDR1 is SGHTA and CDR2 is FQGNSA. The CDR3 sequence is 13 residues long. CDR3 in amino acids: CASSVWDRETQYF. CDR3 sequence (DNA): TGTGCCAGCAGCGTTTGGGATCGAGAGACCCAGTACTTC. The whole variable domain, filled in from reference TRBV7-2 and TRBJ2-5, reads GAGVSQSPSNKVTEKGKDVELRCDPISGHTALYWYRQSLGQGLEFLIYFQGNSAPDKSGLPSDRFSAERTGGSVSTLTIQRTQQEDSAVYLCASSVWDRETQYFGPGTRLLVL.

This clonotype was counted between two and nine times. The chain uses TRBV11-2 and TRBJ1-2; weak D call: TRBD1 (5 bases). The CDR3 is 17 residues long. The V end lost 2 bases, the J end lost 3 bases, and 19 bases lay between the germline ends. Germline V lookup: CDR1 SGHAT, CDR2 FQNNGV. The CDR3 spells CASSLIRPGLRYYGYTF. The DNA for the CDR3 is TGTGCCAGCAGCTTAATCAGACCGGGACTTAGGTACTATGGCTACACCTTC.

This clonotype was found once. V gene TRBV20-1 combines with J gene TRBJ2-5; 7 bases are a match to TRBD2. The CDR3 spans 16 residues. The germline gives CDR1 DFQATT, CDR2 SNEGSKA (reference sequence). V lost 3 bases and J lost 0; bases outside the gene matches: 10. This CDR3 reads CSARSGSGVYQETQYF. CDR3 DNA sequence: TGCAGTGCTAGGAGTGGAAGCGGGGTGTACCAAGAGACCCAGTACTTC.

A remark on this clonotype: A read error may account for a junction end that differs from germline. The chain links TRBV5-4 to TRBJ2-7; tentative D call: TRBD1 (6 bases). Germline CDR1 SGHNT, CDR2 YYREEE (reference sequence). The CDR3 has 15 residues. The CDR3 sequence is CASSPGGQGSCEQYF. The CDR3, as DNA: TGTGCCAGCTCGCCTGGGGGCCAAGGATCCTGCGAGCAGTACTTC.

The chain employs TRBV7-9 and TRBJ2-5; D ambiguous. V lost 5 bases and J 4 bases, leaving 14 bases between the germline ends. CDR3 length: 14 amino acids. Germline CDR1 reads SEHNR; CDR2 reads FQNEAQ (reference sequence). CDR3 DNA: TGTGCCAGCAGCGTAGTTCCGGCCTCAGAGACCCAGTACTTC. Residues: CASSVVPASETQYF.

This clonotype was counted only a few times. J is TRBJ2-7 and V is TRBV3-1; possibly TRBD1 for D (5 bases). Trimming cost V 1 base and J 2 bases, with 9 bases left between them. CDR3 size: 14 residues. Per germline, CDR1 LGHDT and CDR2 YNNKEL (reference sequence). The CDR3, as DNA: TGTGCCAGCAGCCAAGGACAGCTCACCTACGAGCAGTACTTC. Amino acid sequence: CASSQGQLTYEQYF.

The chain recombines TRBV6-2 or TRBV6-3 with TRBJ2-1, with D perhaps matching TRBD1 or TRBD2 (5 bases each). CDR1 MNHEY and CDR2 SVGEGT come from the germline V gene. The CDR3 length is 13 residues. V gave up 7 bases and J gave up 2 bases, with 9 bases separating them. The CDR3 coding sequence is TGTGCCAGCATTGGGGACCCCTACAATGAGCAGTTCTTC. Translation gives CASIGDPYNEQFF.

The chain combines TRBV7-9 with TRBJ2-7; perhaps TRBD1 as D (5 bases). Gene TRBJ2-5 matches the end of the DNA better, so the J call may be wrong. The CDR3 sequence is 14 residues long. Germline V lookup: CDR1 SEHNR, CDR2 FQNEAQ (reference sequence). The CDR3 sequence is CASSLPRDKETQYF. The CDR3 DNA reads TGTGCCAGCAGCTTACCCAGGGATAAAGAGACCCAGTACTTC.

The chain joins TRBV20-1 to TRBJ2-5; no firm D call. The germline V gene has CDR1 DFQATT and CDR2 SNEGSKA (reference sequence). V was trimmed by 6 bases and J by 5 bases, leaving 16 bases between them. This CDR3 contains 13 residues. CDR3 region: CSATGPLGETQYF. The CDR3 DNA is TGCAGTGCAACCGGGCCCCTTGGGGAGACCCAGTACTTC.

This clonotype was picked up a small number of times. The chain recombines TRBV20-1 with TRBJ2-5; tentatively, D is TRBD1 (6 bases). Germline CDR1 is DFQATT and CDR2 is SNEGSKA (reference sequence). V was pared by 0 bases and J by 1 base, with 18 bases between. There are 17 residues in the CDR3. The CDR3 loop is CSARDLAETGFQETQYF. CDR3 DNA sequence: TGCAGTGCTAGAGATCTCGCCGAGACAGGATTCCAAGAGACCCAGTACTTC.

V is TRBV13 and J is TRBJ1-6; D not resolved. V lost 2 bases, J lost 5 bases, and 7 bases lay in between. The CDR3 is 14 residues long. CDR1 and CDR2 (germline): PRHDT, FYEKMQ (reference sequence). In nucleotides, the CDR3 is TGTGCCAGCAGCTTAAGCGGGCATAATTCACCCCTCCACTTT. This encodes CASSLSGHNSPLHF.

This rearrangement joins TRBV28 to TRBJ2-1; no clear D. Between the trimmed V and J ends, which lost 5 bases and 7 bases, there was a span of 9 bases. CDR1 is MDHEN, CDR2 SYDVKM, per germline. CDR3 length: 12 amino acids. The DNA of the CDR3 is TGTGCCAGCAGTCCGAATCGGAATGAGCAGTTCTTC. It is translated as CASSPNRNEQFF. Drawing the rest from reference TRBV28 and TRBJ2-1, the complete variable domain is DVKVTQSSRYLVKRTGEKVFLECVQDMDHENMFWYRQDPGLGLRLIYFSYDVKMKEKGDIPEGYSVSREKKERFSLILESASTNQTSMYLCASSPNRNEQFFGPGTRLTVL.

This clonotype showed up just a few times. This chain connects TRBV5-1 to TRBJ2-1; weak D call: TRBD2 (6 bases). The germline V gene has CDR1 SGHRS and CDR2 YFSETQ. The CDR3 runs to 14 residues. V lost 3 bases to trimming and J lost 5 bases, with 12 bases between them. The CDR3 bases are TGCGCCAGCAGCTCGGGGGTCCTGAACAATGAGCAGTTCTTC. Translation gives CASSSGVLNNEQFF.

In this sample, this clonotype turned up a few times. The rearrangement uses TRBV4-3 and TRBJ2-1; possible D gene TRBD2, 5 bases. V was cut by 0 bases and J by 8 bases, with 5 bases left in between. The CDR3 covers 12 residues. Per germline, CDR1 LGHNA and CDR2 YSLEER. DNA of the CDR3: TGCGCCAGCAGCCAAGACGGGGATGAGCAGTTCTTC. This encodes CASSQDGDEQFF.